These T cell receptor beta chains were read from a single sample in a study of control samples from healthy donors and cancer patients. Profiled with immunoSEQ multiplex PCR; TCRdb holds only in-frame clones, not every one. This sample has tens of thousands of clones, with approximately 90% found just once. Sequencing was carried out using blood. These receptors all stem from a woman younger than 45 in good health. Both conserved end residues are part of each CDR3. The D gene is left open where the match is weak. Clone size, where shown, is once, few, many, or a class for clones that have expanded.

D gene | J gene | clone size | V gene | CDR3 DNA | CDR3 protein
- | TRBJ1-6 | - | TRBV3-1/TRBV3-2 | TGTGCCAGCAGCCCGAAGATTGGAGCGCCCTCGAATTCACCCCTCCACTTT | CASSPKIGAPSNSPLHF
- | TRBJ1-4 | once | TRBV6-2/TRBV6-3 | TGTGCCAGCAGTTCCGGGGTGACGGGACGCGAAAAACTGTTTTTT | CASSSGVTGREKLFF
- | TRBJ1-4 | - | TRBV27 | TGTGCCAGCAGTAAACAGGGCCCAACTAATGAAAAACTGTTTTTT | CASSKQGPTNEKLFF
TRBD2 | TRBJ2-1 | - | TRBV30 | TGTGCCTGGAGTGATGGGGCTTTTGTTAAGCGGGAAGGTTATGAGCAGTTCTTC | CAWSDGAFVKREGYEQFF
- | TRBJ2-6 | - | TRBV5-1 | TGCGCCACCACCTATGGAGTTTCTGGGGCCAACGTCCTGACTTTC | CATTYGVSGANVLTF
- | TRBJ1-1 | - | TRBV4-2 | TGTGCCAGCAGCCAAGATGTGAGGAACACTGAAGCTTTCTTT | CASSQDVRNTEAFF
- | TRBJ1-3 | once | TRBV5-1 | TGCGCCAGCAGCTTGGGGTACTCGGGGGTAGGAAACACCATATATTTT | CASSLGYSGVGNTIYF
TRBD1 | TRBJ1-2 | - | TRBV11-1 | TGTGCCAGCAGCTTAGGACAGGGAGATGGCTACACCTTC | CASSLGQGDGYTF
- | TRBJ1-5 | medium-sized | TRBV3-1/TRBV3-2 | TGTGCCAGCAGCTCCCAGAGGGCGGGGCGCAATCAGCCCCAGCATTTT | CASSSQRAGRNQPQHF
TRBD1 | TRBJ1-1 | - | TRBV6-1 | TGTGCCAGCAGTGAACGCGGGACAGGGATTGGCACTGAAGCTTTCTTT | CASSERGTGIGTEAFF
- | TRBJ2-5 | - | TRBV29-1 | TGCAGCGTTGAGGTGGGACTTAAAGAGACCCAGTACTTC | CSVEVGLKETQYF
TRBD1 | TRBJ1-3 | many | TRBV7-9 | TGTGCCAGCAGCGTGAAAGACAGGGGGCTTGGAAACACCATATATTTT | CASSVKDRGLGNTIYF
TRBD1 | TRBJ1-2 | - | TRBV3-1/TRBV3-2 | TGTGCCAGCAGCCCAACAGGGGGCTATGGCTACACCTTC | CASSPTGGYGYTF
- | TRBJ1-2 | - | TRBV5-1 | TGCGCCAGCAGCTTGAAGAGGGAAGGCTACACCTTC | CASSLKREGYTF
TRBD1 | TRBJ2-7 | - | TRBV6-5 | TGTGCCAGCAGTCGGGACAGGGGATCCTACGAGCAGTACTTC | CASSRDRGSYEQYF
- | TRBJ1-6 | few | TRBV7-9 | TGTGCCAGCAGCTCTGAGGGGAGAGGGGATTCACCCCTCCACTTT | CASSSEGRGDSPLHF
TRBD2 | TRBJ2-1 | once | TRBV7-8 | TGTGCCAGCAGCTGGGGGGGAGCGGATTACAATGAGCAGTTCTTC | CASSWGGADYNEQFF
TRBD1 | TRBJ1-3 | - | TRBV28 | TGTGCCAGCAGCTTTGGGGGGACAGCTGGAAACACCATATATTTT | CASSFGGTAGNTIYF
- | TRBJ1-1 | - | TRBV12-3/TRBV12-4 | TGTGCCAGCAGTTTCGGGGGGAACACTGAAGCTTTCTTT | CASSFGGNTEAFF
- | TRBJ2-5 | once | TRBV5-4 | TGTGCCAGCAGCCTAACGCAGGGGCATGGAGAGACCCAGTACTTC | CASSLTQGHGETQYF
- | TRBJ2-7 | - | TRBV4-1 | TGCGCCAGCAGCCAAGGTTCTCGGGACAACCCGCGGGACGAGCAGTACTTC | CASSQGSRDNPRDEQYF
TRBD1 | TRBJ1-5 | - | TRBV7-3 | TGTGCCAGTCCCTGGGGGACAGATAGCAATCAGCCCCAGCATTTT | CASPWGTDSNQPQHF
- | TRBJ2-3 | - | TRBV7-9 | TGTGCCAGCAGCCTCGGCGATCCCGGTGCAGATACGCAGTATTTT | CASSLGDPGADTQYF
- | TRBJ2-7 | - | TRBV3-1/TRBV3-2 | TGTGCCAGCAGCCAAGATCAAGGGCTCCCCGAGCAGTACTTC | CASSQDQGLPEQYF
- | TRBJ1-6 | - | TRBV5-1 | TGCGCCAGCAGCTTGGAGATTGGGGGGGGTTCACCCCTCCACTTT | CASSLEIGGGSPLHF
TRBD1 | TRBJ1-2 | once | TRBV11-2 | TGTGCCAGCAGCCCTACCCTGGCGACAGGGGACGGCTACACCTTC | CASSPTLATGDGYTF
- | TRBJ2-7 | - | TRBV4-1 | TGCGCCAGCAGCCAAGGCCCCCCGGGGAGCGGGCTGACCTACGAGCAGTACTTC | CASSQGPPGSGLTYEQYF
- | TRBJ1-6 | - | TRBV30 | TGTGCCTGGAGTGTAGGGGAACTGGTAAATTCACCCCTCCACTTT | CAWSVGELVNSPLHF
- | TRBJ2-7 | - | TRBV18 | TGTGCCAGCTCACCCATCTTGGGGCAGTCCTACGAGCAGTACTTC | CASSPILGQSYEQYF
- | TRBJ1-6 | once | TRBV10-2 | TGCGCCAGCACCACCGCCATTGATACGTATAATTCACCCCTCCACTTT | CASTTAIDTYNSPLHF
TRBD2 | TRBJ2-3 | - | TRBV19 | TGTGCCAGCCGGGACTATTCAGATACGCAGTATTTT | CASRDYSDTQYF
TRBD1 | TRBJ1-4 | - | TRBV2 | TGTGCCAGCAGTAGGCGACAGGGTTACGAAAAACTGTTTTTT | CASSRRQGYEKLFF
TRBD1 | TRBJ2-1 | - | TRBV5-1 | TGCGCCAGCAGCTTGGGGACAGGGGATGAGCAGTTCTTC | CASSLGTGDEQFF
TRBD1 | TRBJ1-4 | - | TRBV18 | TGTGCCAGCTCACCAATCGGGACAGGGGACCCCCCAACTAATGAAAAACTGTTTTTT | CASSPIGTGDPPTNEKLFF
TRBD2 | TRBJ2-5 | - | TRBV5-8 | TGTGCCAGCAGCTTGGGGTTAGCGGGAGTTCCGCATGAGACCCAGTACTTC | CASSLGLAGVPHETQYF
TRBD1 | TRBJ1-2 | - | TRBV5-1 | TGCGCCAGCAGCAGGGACAGGGGGCTCGACTATGGCTACACCTTC | CASSRDRGLDYGYTF
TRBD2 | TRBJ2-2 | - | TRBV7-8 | TGTGCCAGCAGCATCACGGGGGGGTGGGGCACCGGGGAGCTGTTTTTT | CASSITGGWGTGELFF
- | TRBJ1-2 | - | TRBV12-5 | TGTGCTAGTGGTTCCCTGGTTGCCGGTGGCTACACCTTC | CASGSLVAGGYTF
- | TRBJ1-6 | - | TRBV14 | TGTGCCAGCAGCCAAGACCATCGAAGGGATTCACCCCTCCACTTT | CASSQDHRRDSPLHF
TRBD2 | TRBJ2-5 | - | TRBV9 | TGTGCCAGCAGCGCGGGACTAGCGGGGGGTGGTGAGACCCAGTACTTC | CASSAGLAGGGETQYF
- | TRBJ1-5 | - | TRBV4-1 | TGCGCCAGCAGCCAAGTGTGGCAGGGAAGGGACCAGCCCCAGCATTTT | CASSQVWQGRDQPQHF
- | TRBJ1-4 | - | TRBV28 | TGTGCCGGGGCAACTAATGAAAAACTGTTTTTT | CAGATNEKLFF
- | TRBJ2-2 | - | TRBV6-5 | TGTGCCAGCTTTTTTCGATCCGGGGAGCTGTTTTTT | CASFFRSGELFF
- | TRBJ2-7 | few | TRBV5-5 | TGTGCCAGCAGCTTGACGAACCAAGGGCTAACCTACGAGCAGTACTTC | CASSLTNQGLTYEQYF
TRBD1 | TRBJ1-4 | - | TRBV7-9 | TGTGCCAGCACCCTCCTGACAGGGGGGTTGGAAAAACTGTTTTTT | CASTLLTGGLEKLFF
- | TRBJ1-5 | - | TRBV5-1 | TGCGCCAGCAGCTTGGAACAGGGACCCAATCAGCCCCAGCATTTT | CASSLEQGPNQPQHF
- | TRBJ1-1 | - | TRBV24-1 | TGTGCCACCAGTACTGTGGGGAGCACTGAAGCTTTCTTT | CATSTVGSTEAFF